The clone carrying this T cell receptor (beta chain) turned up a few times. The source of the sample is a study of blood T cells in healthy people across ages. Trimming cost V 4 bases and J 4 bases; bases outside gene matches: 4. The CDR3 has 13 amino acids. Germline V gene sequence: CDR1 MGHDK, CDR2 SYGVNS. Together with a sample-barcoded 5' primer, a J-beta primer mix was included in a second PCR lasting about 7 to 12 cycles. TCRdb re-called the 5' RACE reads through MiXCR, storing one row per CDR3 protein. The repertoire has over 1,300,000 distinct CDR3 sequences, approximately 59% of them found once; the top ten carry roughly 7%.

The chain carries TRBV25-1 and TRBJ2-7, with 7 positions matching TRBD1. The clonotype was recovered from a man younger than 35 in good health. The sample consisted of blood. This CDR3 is CASSAGGIYEQYF. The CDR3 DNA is TGTGCCAGCAGTGCAGGGGGAATTTACGAGCAGTACTTC.